The entry below describes one TCR beta chain. Its binding antigen is unknown. Per-nucleotide qualities are absent, and no much larger clonotype sits a single base away. Its CDR3 holds 13 amino acids, cysteine through phenylalanine. The retained sequence is limited to the CDR3, 39 bases, with the frame set at the first base. Unmatched junction bases come to 7, with V trimmed by 11 bases and J by 7 bases. The germline V gene provides CDR1 SGHAT and CDR2 FQNNGV. The CDR3 regions of human TCRbeta chains were subjected to immunosequencing. As for the authors' bioinformatics: Repertoire TCRs were checked for matches against a reference library of SARS-CoV-2-specific TCRs that had been generated using the MIRA antigen-specificity platform. Breadth was defined as the fraction of unique TCRs that were SARS-CoV-2-associated. Depth was defined as the fraction of total T cells that were SARS-CoV-2-associated. Using the MIRA data, each spike-specific TCR was mapped to the spike region that the TCR reacts to and placed in a CD4 or CD8 class. Log10-transformed breadth and depth values were compared by one-way ANOVA with Sidak's multiple comparisons tests. Sourced from immuneACCESS, this table was stored by TCRdb with only in-frame sequences that have V and J called. A share of the clones is absent; for the studies checked, an unresolved V gene accounts for under half, and the remainder has no known explanation. That table gives V, J and clone size, and the DNA gave D and trimming. The table for this sample lists over 95,000 clones; 91% of them were counted only once. The ten biggest clones cover roughly 4.5% of the sample.

The data were obtained in a study of T cell responses to AZD1222 COVID-19 vaccine (dated by TCRdb to about 2021). Context from the whole study: AZD1222 recipients given second doses at about 4 weeks or at about 12 weeks were pooled, since spike-specific TCR depth and breadth were not found to differ between the two schedules. Enrollment into the trials was organized by age into subgroups of 18-55, 56-69 and 70-plus years, and those subgroups contained roughly 150, 30 and 60 TCR-sequenced participants, respectively. TCR sequencing was performed for roughly 250 trial participants, of whom approximately 200 were given two doses of AZD1222 and around 25 were given two doses of MenACWY control vaccine. Beyond this particular receptor, the publication reports: Because no day 14 peak-response samples were available, the repertoires could be characterized only after the peak T cell response. CD4 TCRs associated with the vaccine covered the entire spike protein, and the dominant responses were in regions 160-218 and 743-854. Only a handful of AZD1222 recipients were SARS-CoV-2 seropositive at baseline, limiting conclusions about previously exposed vaccinees. The 56-69-year group was small, and its depth increase did not reach significance, likely because of low power. Most participants were white British and females outnumbered males, and the authors suggested that clonal diversity may have been underestimated. After two AZD1222 doses, spike-specific TCR breadth and depth were significantly higher than at day 0 and than in MenACWY recipients. Reportedly, almost half of the unique spike-specific TCRs recognized epitopes lying outside the regions that are mutated in the B.1.351 and B.1.1.7 variants.

The time point label, as the study defines it: baseline before first vaccination. Vaccinee samples were obtained from the UK trials COV001 and COV002, which included a single-blind randomized controlled phase 2/3 trial of AZD1222 (ChAdOx1 nCoV-19) in healthy adults. For TCRbeta chain sequencing, PBMC samples were collected from trial participants at day 0 and at day 28 after the second dose. The chain was built from TRBV11-2 and TRBJ2-3, with 12 bases aligning to TRBD2. This receptor was obtained from an adult in good health. The material was peripheral blood, obtained on day 0 of AZD1222 vaccination. The CDR3: CAGLAGGDNTQYF. Read as DNA, the sequence is TGTGCCGGGCTAGCGGGGGGGGACAATACGCAGTATTTT.